A selection of T cell receptor beta chains follows, all from one sample in a study of T-cell reconstitution after alpha-beta-depleted transplantation in children. MiXCR was run by TCRdb on the PCR reads, yielding one entry per CDR3 protein. This sample has around 250,000 distinct CDR3 sequences; 9.9% occur once, and the top ten carry about a tenth. This specimen was PBMCs from the stem cell graft donor, taken from the stem cell graft. Receptor source: a human donor who donated a stem cell graft to a child with SCID. The CDR3 runs from the conserved cysteine through the conserved F or W. D genes are given only for firm matches. Clone size, where shown, is once, few, many, or a class for clones that have expanded.

V gene: TRBV7-9; J gene: TRBJ2-7; clone size: few; D gene: NA; CDR3 DNA: TGTGCCAGCAGTCCAGGGGACCGGTCCTACGAGCAGTACTTC; CDR3 protein: CASSPGDRSYEQYF
V gene: TRBV6-5; J gene: TRBJ2-7; clone size: few; D gene: NA; CDR3 DNA: TGTGCCAGCAGTTACTTGAAGGGGCCCTACGAGCAGTACTTC; CDR3 protein: CASSYLKGPYEQYF
V gene: TRBV5-5; J gene: TRBJ2-1; clone size: few; D gene: TRBD2; CDR3 DNA: TGTGCCAGCGGATACGGACTAGTCGGCAATGAGCAGTTCTTC; CDR3 protein: CASGYGLVGNEQFF
V gene: TRBV10-3; J gene: TRBJ2-2; clone size: NA; D gene: NA; CDR3 DNA: TGTGCCACGAGGGACACCGGGGAGCTGTTTTTT; CDR3 protein: CATRDTGELFF
V gene: TRBV20-1; J gene: TRBJ2-1; clone size: few; D gene: TRBD2; CDR3 DNA: TGCAGTGCTAGAGCAGCCGCTAGCGGGGGGGCCATCAATGAGCAGTTCTTC; CDR3 protein: CSARAAASGGAINEQFF
V gene: TRBV12-3/TRBV12-4; J gene: TRBJ1-1; clone size: NA; D gene: NA; CDR3 DNA: TGTGCCAGCAACGACAACCCAGGGAGAACGGGTGAAGCTTTCTTT; CDR3 protein: CASNDNPGRTGEAFF
V gene: TRBV19; J gene: TRBJ1-1; clone size: NA; D gene: TRBD1; CDR3 DNA: TGTGCCAGTAGTAGCGCCAGACAGGGAGAGACTGAAGCTTTCTTT; CDR3 protein: CASSSARQGETEAFF
V gene: TRBV14; J gene: TRBJ2-1; clone size: few; D gene: NA; CDR3 DNA: TGTGCCAGCAGCCAAGTACGATTTACCGAGCAGTTCTTC; CDR3 protein: CASSQVRFTEQFF
V gene: TRBV27; J gene: TRBJ2-7; clone size: few; D gene: NA; CDR3 DNA: TGTGCCAGCAGGGGTCCGGGTTCCTTTTACGAGCAGTACTTC; CDR3 protein: CASRGPGSFYEQYF
V gene: TRBV5-1; J gene: TRBJ2-5; clone size: once; D gene: TRBD1; CDR3 DNA: TGCGCCAGCAGCTGGAAACTTAGGGGACAGACCCAAGAGACCCAGTACTTC; CDR3 protein: CASSWKLRGQTQETQYF
V gene: TRBV7-8; J gene: TRBJ2-1; clone size: NA; D gene: NA; CDR3 DNA: TGTGCCAGCAGCTTAGGGGCAACAGGGGCGGGGTACAATGAGCAGTTCTTC; CDR3 protein: CASSLGATGAGYNEQFF
V gene: TRBV10-3; J gene: TRBJ2-7; clone size: NA; D gene: NA; CDR3 DNA: TGTGCCATCAGTGTCGGCGGGGGCATCGACGAGCAGTACTTC; CDR3 protein: CAISVGGGIDEQYF
V gene: TRBV7-3; J gene: TRBJ2-7; clone size: NA; D gene: NA; CDR3 DNA: TGTGCCAGCAGCTTTGGGGACGTACCCTCCTACGAGCAGTACTTC; CDR3 protein: CASSFGDVPSYEQYF
V gene: TRBV10-3; J gene: TRBJ2-1; clone size: NA; D gene: NA; CDR3 DNA: TGTGCCACCGCAAGGGGCGACGAGCAGTTCTTC; CDR3 protein: CATARGDEQFF
V gene: TRBV5-1; J gene: TRBJ2-1; clone size: few; D gene: TRBD2; CDR3 DNA: TGCGCCAGCAGCTCAACCGGGACTAGCTCCAATGAGCAGTTCTTC; CDR3 protein: CASSSTGTSSNEQFF
V gene: TRBV27; J gene: TRBJ2-3; clone size: many; D gene: NA; CDR3 DNA: TGTGCCAGCAGTTCCCCCCGATATGATACGCAGTATTTT; CDR3 protein: CASSSPRYDTQYF
V gene: TRBV5-1; J gene: TRBJ2-5; clone size: few; D gene: NA; CDR3 DNA: TGCGCCAGCAGATCGGACAGAGTGATAGAGACCCAGTACTTC; CDR3 protein: CASRSDRVIETQYF
V gene: TRBV6-1; J gene: TRBJ1-4; clone size: NA; D gene: TRBD1; CDR3 DNA: TGTGCCAGCAGGGGCGACAGGGGCGGGAATGAAAAACTGTTTTTT; CDR3 protein: CASRGDRGGNEKLFF
V gene: TRBV24-1; J gene: TRBJ2-1; clone size: many; D gene: NA; CDR3 DNA: TGTGCCACCAGTGACCGCCCCGACAGAAACAATGAGCAGTTCTTC; CDR3 protein: CATSDRPDRNNEQFF
V gene: TRBV5-1; J gene: TRBJ2-2; clone size: few; D gene: NA; CDR3 DNA: TGCGCCAGCAGCTTCGTTCAACAGGGTTACGCCGGGGAGCTGTTTTTT; CDR3 protein: CASSFVQQGYAGELFF
V gene: TRBV6-1; J gene: TRBJ1-1; clone size: few; D gene: NA; CDR3 DNA: TGTGCCAGCAGTGAAGATGGGCGCAGGAACACTGAAGCTTTCTTT; CDR3 protein: CASSEDGRRNTEAFF
V gene: TRBV7-2; J gene: TRBJ2-3; clone size: few; D gene: NA; CDR3 DNA: TGTGCCAGCAGCTCCCCGTGGGGGGGGCTGGCAGATACGCAGTATTTT; CDR3 protein: CASSSPWGGLADTQYF
V gene: TRBV10-3; J gene: TRBJ2-7; clone size: many; D gene: NA; CDR3 DNA: TGTGCCATCAGTAGCCTTTCTCAGGGCTCCGAGCAGTACTTC; CDR3 protein: CAISSLSQGSEQYF
V gene: TRBV12-3/TRBV12-4; J gene: TRBJ2-5; clone size: many; D gene: TRBD1; CDR3 DNA: TGTGCCAGCAGTACCCGGACAGGGCTACAAGAGACCCAGTACTTC; CDR3 protein: CASSTRTGLQETQYF
V gene: TRBV5-1; J gene: TRBJ2-2; clone size: few; D gene: TRBD1; CDR3 DNA: TGCGCCAGCAGCCTTCGACAGGGGGCCGGGGAGCTGTTTTTT; CDR3 protein: CASSLRQGAGELFF
V gene: TRBV15; J gene: TRBJ2-1; clone size: many; D gene: NA; CDR3 DNA: TGTGCCACCAGCAGAGACCCTGGGGATTATGAGCAGTTCTTC; CDR3 protein: CATSRDPGDYEQFF
V gene: TRBV9; J gene: TRBJ2-7; clone size: few; D gene: NA; CDR3 DNA: TGTGCCAGCAGCGCCCGGGACGGGAGCTCCTACGAGCAGTACTTC; CDR3 protein: CASSARDGSSYEQYF
V gene: TRBV5-1; J gene: TRBJ2-5; clone size: NA; D gene: NA; CDR3 DNA: TGCGCCAGCAGCTTGGCTCGGATGTGGGGCCAGGAGGAAGAGACCCAGTACTTC; CDR3 protein: CASSLARMWGQEEETQYF
V gene: TRBV9; J gene: TRBJ2-4; clone size: NA; D gene: TRBD1; CDR3 DNA: TGTGCCAGCAGCGCAAAGGCAGGGGGATTATCGGACATTCAGTACTTC; CDR3 protein: CASSAKAGGLSDIQYF
V gene: TRBV5-1; J gene: TRBJ1-1; clone size: NA; D gene: NA; CDR3 DNA: TGCGCCAGCAGCTTGATCGCAGCCTCATTGAACACTGAAGCTTTCTTT; CDR3 protein: CASSLIAASLNTEAFF
V gene: TRBV4-1; J gene: TRBJ2-7; clone size: few; D gene: NA; CDR3 DNA: TGCGCCAGCAGCCAAGGAAGTCGACAATCCTACGAGCAGTACTTC; CDR3 protein: CASSQGSRQSYEQYF
V gene: TRBV2; J gene: TRBJ1-5; clone size: NA; D gene: NA; CDR3 DNA: TGTGCCAGCAGTTACACAGGGCTCAATCAGCCCCAGCATTTT; CDR3 protein: CASSYTGLNQPQHF
V gene: TRBV2; J gene: TRBJ2-1; clone size: few; D gene: TRBD2; CDR3 DNA: TGTGCCAGCAGTGCGGGGACTAGCGGTCACAATGAGCAGTTCTTC; CDR3 protein: CASSAGTSGHNEQFF
V gene: TRBV7-8; J gene: TRBJ2-2; clone size: NA; D gene: NA; CDR3 DNA: TGTGCCAGCAGTTTGGACCCCGGGGACGGGGAGCTGTTTTTT; CDR3 protein: CASSLDPGDGELFF
V gene: TRBV20-1; J gene: TRBJ1-2; clone size: few; D gene: NA; CDR3 DNA: TGCAGTGCTAGGGGGGGCTACGGTGGCTACACCTTC; CDR3 protein: CSARGGYGGYTF
V gene: TRBV21-1; J gene: TRBJ2-3; clone size: many; D gene: NA; CDR3 DNA: TGTGCCAGCCCTAACATCCCGGGACGGAACACAGATACGCAGTATTTT; CDR3 protein: CASPNIPGRNTDTQYF
V gene: TRBV18; J gene: TRBJ1-1; clone size: NA; D gene: NA; CDR3 DNA: TGTGCCAGCTCACCATGGTCGAACACTGAAGCTTTCTTT; CDR3 protein: CASSPWSNTEAFF
V gene: TRBV18; J gene: TRBJ1-2; clone size: NA; D gene: NA; CDR3 DNA: TGTGCCAGCTCACCAGCAGGGGCCGGCTACACCTTC; CDR3 protein: CASSPAGAGYTF
V gene: TRBV9; J gene: TRBJ2-5; clone size: NA; D gene: NA; CDR3 DNA: TGTGCCAGCAGCGAACAGGGTGGCCAAGAGACCCAGTACTTC; CDR3 protein: CASSEQGGQETQYF
V gene: TRBV5-1; J gene: TRBJ2-1; clone size: many; D gene: NA; CDR3 DNA: TGCGCCAGCAGCTTCTTGGGGTACAATGAGCAGTTCTTC; CDR3 protein: CASSFLGYNEQFF
V gene: TRBV10-3; J gene: TRBJ2-7; clone size: NA; D gene: TRBD1; CDR3 DNA: TGTGCCATCAGGACAGGGGGCCACGAGCAGTACTTC; CDR3 protein: CAIRTGGHEQYF
V gene: TRBV5-5; J gene: TRBJ2-7; clone size: NA; D gene: TRBD2; CDR3 DNA: TGTGCCAGCAGCTTGGGACTAGCGGGGGGATCCTACGAGCAGTACTTC; CDR3 protein: CASSLGLAGGSYEQYF
V gene: TRBV10-3; J gene: TRBJ2-1; clone size: few; D gene: NA; CDR3 DNA: TGTGCCATCAGAAACCCCGGGGGGCGGGAGATGGAGTTCTTC; CDR3 protein: CAIRNPGGREMEFF
V gene: TRBV20-1; J gene: TRBJ1-4; clone size: many; D gene: NA; CDR3 DNA: TGCAGTGCTAGGAAGGCAACTAATGAAAAACTGTTTTTT; CDR3 protein: CSARKATNEKLFF
V gene: TRBV5-1; J gene: TRBJ1-1; clone size: NA; D gene: NA; CDR3 DNA: TGCGCCAGCAGCTTGGGGTTTGTGGCTAACACTGAAGCTTTCTTT; CDR3 protein: CASSLGFVANTEAFF
V gene: TRBV7-3; J gene: TRBJ1-1; clone size: NA; D gene: NA; CDR3 DNA: TGTGCCAGCAGTACGGGGGGGGAACCTTTCTTT; CDR3 protein: CASSTGGEPFF